The TCR beta chain under discussion was sequenced for a study of control samples from healthy donors and cancer patients. The ends lost 3 bases at V and 5 bases at J; junction bases unmatched: 6. Germline values: CDR1 SEHNR, CDR2 FQNEAQ (reference sequence). The CDR3 runs to 15 residues. This clone has only a few counts. Method: immunoSEQ multiplex PCR; TCRdb's copy keeps in-frame clones and lacks some. This table has about 40,000 clones, 80% to 95% appearing once. The gene calls are TRBV7-9 and TRBJ2-1; 8 nucleotides agree with TRBD1. The source is a woman aged 45-65 years in good health. The sequencing sample was made of blood. As DNA, the CDR3 is TGTGCCAGCAGCTTTGGACAGGGAGCCCACAATGAGCAGTTCTTC. Amino acid sequence: CASSFGQGAHNEQFF.